This T cell receptor (beta chain) was captured by sequencing in a study of memory CD4+ T cells and cytomegalovirus serostatus. Study-wide points: Suggested: most of the CMV-linked TCR signature lies in CD4+ memory cells. CD4+ memory repertoires contained 67 of 164 reported CMV TCRbeta sequences.

Per germline, CDR1 SNHLY and CDR2 FYNNEI. The CDR3 length is 14 residues. V shed 3 bases and J shed 5 bases, with 13 bases lying between them. The sort gate was single viable CD3+CD4+CD8-CD45RO+ cells for memory CD4+ T cells. Donors' CMV status reflects serum IgG against pp150, pp28, p38, p52. Note on this clone: No antigen is known for it.

TCRdb's copy holds only in-frame clones and misses some; the assay was immunoSEQ multiplex PCR. The sample consists of nearly 50,000 clones, about 77% of them appearing once. The chain carries TRBV2 and TRBJ2-5; D is possibly TRBD1 (5 bases). The material sequenced was memory CD4+ T cells from blood. This receptor was obtained from an adult in good health and CMV-seronegative. This chain's CDR3 is CASSEDNGRETQYF. CDR3 in DNA: TGTGCCAGCAGTGAGGACAACGGTAGGGAGACCCAGTACTTC.